This passage covers 9 T cell receptor beta chains from one sample sequenced in a study of T cell changes during pregnancy in multiple sclerosis. The repertoire was sequenced with immunoSEQ multiplex PCR; TCRdb's copy has only in-frame clones and lacks some. The repertoire consists of about 83,000 clones, with roughly nine tenths occurring once and the leading ten covering around 3.4%. The sequenced sample was PBMCs, obtained in the first trimester of pregnancy. Every receptor here comes from a female donor in good health, serving as a control in a pregnancy study. Some clones in this sample may be carry-over from other donors' samples.

The J gene is TRBJ1-1, the V gene TRBV29-1; D remains unclear. The ends were cut back, 1 base at V and 2 bases at J, with 8 bases in the middle. CDR1 and CDR2 from the germline V gene are SQVTM and ANQGSEA. This CDR3 has 13 residues. The CDR3 is CSVEALYNTEAFF. The CDR3 DNA is TGCAGCGTTGAAGCACTCTACAACACTGAAGCTTTCTTT. The full variable domain, completed using reference TRBV29-1 and TRBJ1-1, is SAVISQKPSRDICQRGTSLTIQCQVDSQVTMMFWYRQQPGQSLTLIATANQGSEATYESGFVIDKFPISRPNLTFSTLTVSNMSPEDSSIYLCSVEALYNTEAFFGQGTRLTVV.

This clone has just one count. V is TRBV7-9 and J is TRBJ1-1; D is undetermined. V lost 1 base and J lost 2, with 8 bases in between. Germline V gene sequence: CDR1 SEHNR, CDR2 FQNEAQ (reference sequence). The length of the CDR3 is 14 residues. This CDR3 reads CASSLEWSNTEAFF. Written as DNA, the CDR3 is TGTGCCAGCAGCTTAGAGTGGAGCAACACTGAAGCTTTCTTT.

CDR3 in amino acids: CASSLDGLAGVRNQPQHF. DNA for the CDR3: TGTGCCAGCAGCTTAGACGGGTTGGCAGGGGTCCGCAATCAGCCCCAGCATTTT. V is TRBV7-4 and J is TRBJ1-5; D might be TRBD1 (6 bases). Trimming left V 1 base short and J 2 bases short, with 18 bases between. In germline, CDR1 is SGHVT, CDR2 SQSDAQ. The CDR3 runs to 18 residues.

V and J are TRBV6-1 and TRBJ2-7; D is possibly TRBD1 (6 bases). V lost 8 bases, J lost 4 bases, and 21 bases lay in between. Germline V gives CDR1 MNHNS, CDR2 SASEGT. CDR3 length: 15 amino acids. The CDR3 bases are TGTGCCAGCTCTTCTTTCGAGGACAGACCATACGAGCAGTACTTC. Its translation: CASSSFEDRPYEQYF.

The chain recombines TRBV4-1 with TRBJ1-6; possible D gene TRBD1, 5 bases. The CDR3 spans 16 residues. V lost 3 bases, J lost 7 bases, and 16 bases lay in between. Per germline, CDR1 MGHRA and CDR2 YSYEKL. The CDR3 sequence is CASSQAGNPFNSPLHF. CDR3 DNA: TGCGCCAGCAGCCAGGCAGGGAATCCTTTCAATTCACCCCTCCACTTT.

The chain joins TRBV29-1 to TRBJ2-1; D remains unclear. V gave up 5 bases and J gave up 10 bases, with 12 bases separating them. The CDR3 has 11 residues. CDR1 is SQVTM and CDR2 is ANQGSEA in the germline V gene. CDR3 sequence (DNA): TGCAGCGTTTCCCCCAGTTTGGAGCAGTTCTTC. It yields the protein CSVSPSLEQFF.

The chain links TRBV10-2 to TRBJ2-4, with D uncertain. The CDR3 extends over 16 amino acids. Per the germline V gene, CDR1 is WSHSY and CDR2 is SAAADI. Trimming left V 3 bases short and J 0 bases short, with 12 bases between. The CDR3 sequence is CASSDSLQLAKNIQYF. CDR3 DNA: TGCGCCAGCAGTGACTCTCTACAGTTAGCCAAAAACATTCAGTACTTC.

This sequence joins TRBV28 and TRBJ2-3, with 7 nucleotides matching TRBD2. The CDR3 loop spans 15 amino acids. Germline V gene data show CDR1 as MDHEN and CDR2 as SYDVKM. The V segment lost 3 bases and the J segment 5 bases; nucleotides outside the gene matches: 8. The CDR3, as DNA: TGTGCCAGCAGTTTTCGGGCGGGAGTACAAGATACGCAGTATTTT. Its protein product is CASSFRAGVQDTQYF.

The chain links TRBV12-5 to TRBJ2-5; TRBD2 matches at 12 bases. Per the germline V gene, CDR1 is LGHNT and CDR2 is FRNRAP. J gave up 5 bases and V 7 bases, and 5 bases lay outside the gene matches. There are 14 residues in the CDR3. CDR3 coding DNA: TGTGCTAGTGCCCTAGCGGGGGGGCTGGAGACCCAGTACTTC. This sequence encodes CASALAGGLETQYF.